A single sample gave rise to the 20 T cell receptor beta chains below, sequenced in a study of T cells in Graves' hyperthyroidism and ophthalmopathy. RNA transcripts served as the template for amplifying TCR beta CDR3 regions. RT-PCR in the first round (using the HTBI primer set) targeted the TCR CDR3. TCRdb reprocessed the multiplex PCR reads with MiXCR, giving one entry per CDR3 protein. The table has a few hundred thousand distinct CDR3 sequences, roughly 46% seen once. The material sequenced was peripheral blood or thyroid tissue (not recorded which). The receptors here all came from a young woman with Graves' hyperthyroidism.

This clonotype was recorded once. The rearrangement joins TRBV29-1 to TRBJ1-2, with 7 bases fitting TRBD1. J gave up 8 bases and V 8 bases, and 11 bases lay outside the gene matches. The CDR3 is made up of 12 amino acids. CDR1 is SQVTM, CDR2 ANQGSEA, per germline. Here the CDR3 DNA reads TGCAGCCTCGACAGGGTAGGGAGGGGCTACACCTTC. Its translation: CSLDRVGRGYTF.

The genes are TRBV2 and TRBJ2-7, with 8 bases aligning to TRBD2. CDR3 length: 15 residues. V lost 8 bases, J lost 2 bases, and 11 bases stayed unmatched. Germline CDR1 is SNHLY and CDR2 is FYNNEI. The CDR3 region is CASAGGAGATYEQYF. The CDR3 nucleotides are TGTGCCAGCGCCGGGGGGGCAGGGGCAACCTACGAGCAGTACTTC.

This clonotype showed up many times. This chain joins TRBV9 and TRBJ1-6; possibly TRBD1 for D (5 bases). CDR3 size: 14 residues. V lost 1 base and J 10 bases, leaving 12 bases between the germline ends. Per the germline V gene, CDR1 is SGDLS and CDR2 is YYNGEE. This CDR3 reads CASSVRRGDSPLHF. CDR3 DNA sequence: TGTGCCAGCAGCGTAAGAAGAGGGGACTCACCCCTCCACTTT.

The sample holds many counts of this clonotype. CDR3 in amino acids: CASSGKGYQETQYF. In nucleotides, the CDR3 is TGTGCCAGCAGCGGAAAAGGGTACCAAGAGACCCAGTACTTC. This sequence joins TRBV9 and TRBJ2-5; no definite D call. Germline V gene data show CDR1 as SGDLS and CDR2 as YYNGEE. The CDR3 runs 14 residues. Deletions cut 3 bases from V and 0 bases from J, with 9 bases between.

The chain carries TRBV4-1 and TRBJ2-7, with D unresolved. Germline V gene sequence: CDR1 MGHRA, CDR2 YSYEKL. The CDR3 totals 15 residues. V was cut by 0 bases and J by 2 bases, with 11 bases left in between. The CDR3 bases are TGCGCCAGCAGCCAAGATTTTATGCAGCCCTACGAGCAGTACTTC. Its protein product is CASSQDFMQPYEQYF.

This clonotype was detected many times. V gene TRBV7-3 combines with J gene TRBJ1-6; D possibly corresponds to TRBD1 (5 bases). Germline V gene sequence: CDR1 SGHTA, CDR2 FQGTGA. The CDR3 runs 14 residues. V lost 4 bases to trimming and J lost 9 bases, with 13 bases between them. The CDR3 is CASSWDGSSSPLHF. In DNA, the CDR3 is TGTGCCAGCAGCTGGGACGGTAGCTCTTCACCCCTCCACTTT.

This clonotype was found many times. CDR3: CASSKGLANYGYTF. The DNA of the CDR3 is TGTGCCAGCAGCAAGGGCTTAGCTAACTATGGCTACACCTTC. The chain uses TRBV13 and TRBJ1-2; D gene ambiguous. The CDR3 contains 14 residues. With 5 bases removed from V and 0 bases from J, the gap between germline ends came to 10 bases. The germline V gene encodes CDR1 PRHDT and CDR2 FYEKMQ (reference sequence).

A note on this clonotype: Being one base from a much bigger clone, this may be a read error. V is TRBV7-1 and J is TRBJ2-2; 8 bases are shared with TRBD1. TRBV7-1 is labeled an ORF, and its function is uncertain. J gave up 4 bases and V 6 bases, and 10 bases lay outside the gene matches. The CDR3 has 16 residues. CDR3 sequence (DNA): TGTGCCAGCAGGACGGCAGGACAGGGCGGCACCGGGGAGCTGTTTTTT. Amino acid sequence: CASRTAGQGGTGELFF.

On this clonotype: This CDR3 fails to terminate in the conserved phenylalanine or tryptophan, so it likely reflects a read error. The DNA is omitted, as the CDR3 cannot be located on it reliably, and the CDR3 follows TCRdb's listing. J is TRBJ1-1 and V is TRBV25-1. Germline loops: CDR1 MGHDK, CDR2 SYGVNS. The CDR3 is 13 amino acids in total, end residues counted. The CDR3 loop is CASSEYEAGWANY.

The chain carries TRBV29-1 and TRBJ2-5; 9 nucleotides align to TRBD1. This CDR3 contains 13 residues. V lost 4 bases to trimming and J lost 2 bases; unmatched junction nucleotides: 2. CDR1 is SQVTM, CDR2 ANQGSEA, per germline. CDR3 sequence (DNA): TGCAGCGTTGCGACAGGGGGGCAAGAGACCCAGTACTTC. It translates to CSVATGGQETQYF.

This clonotype was observed a single time. The genes are TRBV11-2 and TRBJ1-5, with TRBD1 matching over 8 bases. CDR3 size: 16 residues. V shed 0 bases and J 4 bases; nucleotides not matched to a gene: 5. CDR1 SGHAT and CDR2 FQNNGV come from the germline V gene. In DNA form, the CDR3 reads TGTGCCAGCAGCTTAGAGGGGACAGGTTTAAATCAGCCCCAGCATTTT. Amino acids: CASSLEGTGLNQPQHF.

This clonotype has more than one count but fewer than ten. The chain combines TRBV6-7 with TRBJ1-5, with D possibly being TRBD1 (6 bases). TRBV6-7 is classed as an ORF, of uncertain function. CDR3 length: 17 residues. Deletions cut 2 bases from V and 1 base from J, with 15 bases between. CDR3 in DNA: TGTGCCAGCAGTTACCTCCGACAGGCGGAAAGCAATCAGCCCCAGCATTTT. Amino acid sequence: CASSYLRQAESNQPQHF.

This clonotype was counted a few times. V is TRBV7-7 and J is TRBJ2-5; 7 bases agree with TRBD1. The CDR3 has 13 residues. The V gene's germline CDR1 is SSHAT and CDR2 FNYEAQ (reference sequence). Trimming took 5 bases from V and 7 from J; bases not matched to a gene: 7. CDR3 nucleotides: TGTGCCAGCAGCCTTAGGGGGCAGGGGACCCAGTACTTC. It yields the protein CASSLRGQGTQYF.

This clonotype was seen repeatedly, ten times or more. V usage is TRBV24-1 and J usage is TRBJ1-2; the D gene is possibly TRBD1 (6 bases). V dropped 8 bases and J dropped 4 bases, with 13 bases sitting between them. The CDR3 consists of 13 residues. Germline V gives CDR1 KGHDR, CDR2 SFDVKD. The CDR3 nucleotides are TGTGCCACCACCTTACAGGGCGGCTATGGCTACACCTTC. It yields the protein CATTLQGGYGYTF.

This chain uses TRBV29-1 with TRBJ1-4; D is ambiguous. The CDR3 consists of 13 residues. The V gene's germline CDR1 is SQVTM and CDR2 ANQGSEA. V lost 8 bases, J lost 6 bases, and 16 bases lay in between. Here the CDR3 DNA reads TGCAGCCCAAGCGAGTGGGTGGATGAAAAACTGTTTTTT. It encodes CSPSEWVDEKLFF.

This chain joins TRBV20-1 and TRBJ1-4; D remains unclear. The CDR3 spans 13 residues. Germline V lookup: CDR1 DFQATT, CDR2 SNEGSKA (reference sequence). Trimming stripped 1 base from V and 12 bases from J, with 15 bases between. The CDR3: CSARGFHLQELFF. Written as DNA, the CDR3 is TGCAGTGCTAGAGGGTTCCATTTGCAGGAACTGTTTTTT.

With regard to this clonotype: This may come from a read error, since a much larger clone is one base off. The rearrangement joins TRBV20-1 to TRBJ2-7; maybe TRBD2 (5 bases). V shed 0 bases and J shed 9 bases, with 12 bases lying between them. The CDR3 contains 12 residues. Germline V CDR1 and CDR2: DFQATT, SNEGSKA (reference sequence). DNA for the CDR3: TGCAGTGCTAGAGATCTGACTACCGGGCAGTACTTC. It specifies CSARDLTTGQYF.

This chain joins TRBV5-1 and TRBJ2-7, with 11 bases matching TRBD2. CDR1 and CDR2 (germline): SGHRS, YFSETQ. This CDR3 is 14 amino acids long. The V segment lost 2 bases and the J segment 9 bases; nucleotides outside the gene matches: 7. In nucleotides, the CDR3 is TGCGCCAGCAGCTTTAGCGGGAGGGCCCCGGTGCAGTACTTC. Translation gives CASSFSGRAPVQYF.

The chain uses TRBV20-1 and TRBJ2-5; D possibly corresponds to TRBD2 (6 bases). The germline V gene encodes CDR1 DFQATT and CDR2 SNEGSKA (reference sequence). The CDR3 covers 15 residues. Trimming stripped 6 bases from V and 9 bases from J, with 26 bases between. The CDR3 sequence is CSANPRLGLSLAQYF. CDR3 nucleotide sequence: TGCAGTGCGAACCCGCGACTGGGACTCTCCCTGGCCCAGTACTTC.

Ten or more counts support this clonotype. The chain recombines TRBV7-9 with TRBJ1-1; no reliable D call. Germline values: CDR1 SEHNR, CDR2 FQNEAQ (reference sequence). V shed 1 base and J shed 0 bases, with 9 bases lying between them. The CDR3 runs 15 residues. The CDR3: CASSLVVLMNTEAFF. DNA of the CDR3: TGTGCCAGCAGCTTAGTGGTGCTCATGAACACTGAAGCTTTCTTT.